The 7 T cell receptor beta chains given below trace back to one sample, sequenced in a study of cytomegalovirus exposure and HLA in healthy donors. In the PCR, 60 Vbeta and 13 Jbeta primers were used. Libraries were prepared by immunoSEQ multiplex PCR; TCRdb keeps only in-frame clonotypes and omits some of them. This table holds some 150,000 clones, about 82% found once. Material: PBMCs. These receptors all stem from a woman between 18 and 29 years old in good health and CMV-seronegative.

This chain connects TRBV5-6 to TRBJ2-7; 13 nucleotides match TRBD2. The CDR3 sequence is 18 residues long. The germline V gene encodes CDR1 SGHDT and CDR2 YYEEEE. V gave up 1 base and J gave up 6 bases; unmatched junction bases: 13. The CDR3 DNA reads TGTGCCAGCAGCTTGACTAGCGGGAGGGCCCTCTCCTTCAGCGAGCAGTACTTC. Its protein is CASSLTSGRALSFSEQYF.

The chain joins TRBV28 to TRBJ2-7, with 9 bases aligning to TRBD2. This CDR3 region has 15 residues. The V and J ends lost 6 bases and 1 base, in that order; junction bases with no gene match: 7. Germline-derived CDR1 and CDR2 are MDHEN and SYDVKM. DNA for the CDR3: TGTGCCAGCAGACCGACTAGCGGCTTTTCCTACGAGCAGTACTTC. This gives the protein CASRPTSGFSYEQYF. Drawing the rest from reference TRBV28 and TRBJ2-7, the complete variable domain is DVKVTQSSRYLVKRTGEKVFLECVQDMDHENMFWYRQDPGLGLRLIYFSYDVKMKEKGDIPEGYSVSREKKERFSLILESASTNQTSMYLCASRPTSGFSYEQYFGPGTRLTVT.

This chain uses TRBV11-2 with TRBJ2-1; a weak D match, TRBD2 (6 bases). The germline gives CDR1 SGHAT, CDR2 FQNNGV. V was clipped by 4 bases and J by 7 bases, with 23 bases between them. The CDR3 contains 17 residues. The CDR3 bases are TGTGCCAGCAGCTCCATCTCTGGGCGGGACCCTTTAAATGAGCAGTTCTTC. This encodes CASSSISGRDPLNEQFF.

This rearrangement joins TRBV4-2 to TRBJ2-7; 8 positions match TRBD2. The CDR3 runs to 15 residues. V shed 3 bases, J shed 2 bases, and the junction held 6 bases outside the gene matches. Germline-derived CDR1 and CDR2 are LGHNA and YNFKEQ. CDR3 DNA sequence: TGTGCCAGCAGCCACAACGGGGGGGCGGCCTACGAGCAGTACTTC. It is translated as CASSHNGGAAYEQYF.

This clone was counted once. This chain connects TRBV27 to TRBJ2-1; D uncertain. CDR3 length equals 16 residues. The germline V gene has CDR1 MNHEY and CDR2 SMNVEV (reference sequence). Between the trimmed V and J ends, which lost 0 bases and 3 bases, there was a span of 12 bases. CDR3 nucleotides: TGTGCCAGCAGTTTATCTGTGACGGCGGTCTACAATGAGCAGTTCTTC. As protein: CASSLSVTAVYNEQFF.

The chain recombines TRBV6-1 with TRBJ2-7; 8 bases match TRBD2. The trim removed 3 bases at V and 1 base at J, leaving 5 bases unmatched. This CDR3 spans 15 amino acids. Per germline, CDR1 MNHNS and CDR2 SASEGT. CDR3 region: CASSEPGGGSYEQYF. CDR3 sequence (DNA): TGTGCCAGCAGTGAGCCCGGCGGGGGGTCCTACGAGCAGTACTTC.

This chain connects TRBV7-9 to TRBJ2-3; D may be TRBD1 (5 bases). Between the trimmed V and J ends, which lost 1 base and 1 base, there was a span of 15 bases. CDR3 length: 17 amino acids. The V gene's germline CDR1 is SEHNR and CDR2 FQNEAQ (reference sequence). CDR3 DNA: TGTGCCAGCAGCTTAGTTGATCGGCCAGGGCGCACAGATACGCAGTATTTT. This encodes CASSLVDRPGRTDTQYF.